This T cell receptor beta chain was recovered during a study of T-cell reconstitution after alpha-beta-depleted transplantation in children. This clonotype was counted ten times or more. This CDR3 spans 16 amino acids. In germline, CDR1 is KGHSH, CDR2 LQKENI. Trimming removed 3 bases at V and 4 bases at J, with 18 bases between. A TCRbeta library incorporating unique molecular identifiers was prepared. MiXCR, applied by TCRdb to the PCR reads, yields one record per CDR3 protein. The sample contains around 180,000 distinct CDR3 sequences, roughly 11% of which appear only once. The TCR originated in a boy aged 2 to 10 with acute myeloid leukemia, due to receive a stem cell transplant. The chain uses TRBV18 and TRBJ1-2; D perhaps matches TRBD1 (5 bases). Source: PBMCs, taken before TCRalphabeta/CD19-depleted stem cell transplant. CDR3 sequence (DNA): TGTGCCAGCTCACCGACTAACGGGGGGACTAGCTATGGCTACACCTTC. Translating it yields CASSPTNGGTSYGYTF.